This TCR beta chain is drawn from a study of shared clonotypes between healthy human individuals. Under the authors' procedure: Without quality scores, immunoSEQ junctional reads could not be filtered like full-length reads. Sequencing was performed with immunoSEQ multiplex PCR; in TCRdb, only in-frame clones are kept and a portion is missing. The V and J calls and the clone size are those of that table, but D and trimming were determined from the DNA. The repertoire includes some 2,500,000 clones, roughly 93% of them detected once, and 0.36% sits in the top ten. The CDR3 covers 17 residues. The ends were cut back, 0 bases at V and 4 bases at J, with 18 bases in the middle. Germline values: CDR1 GTSNPN, CDR2 SVGIG (reference sequence). A remark on this clone: The target antigen is unknown.

Study-level points and caveats: In contrast to clonotypes shared by all four donors, non-shared clonotypes had lower generation probabilities.

The chain links TRBV30 to TRBJ1-4, with D hard to call. Sequencing used naive CD4+ T cells from PBMCs. Sample subset: CD45RA+ positively selected. The sequence came from a man aged 18-30 years in good health. Some clones in this sample may be carry-over from other donors' samples. CDR3 nucleotide sequence: TGTGCCTGGAGTGTACCCGCAATTGGCAGCCTTAATGAAAAACTGTTTTTT. Translated, it gives CAWSVPAIGSLNEKLFF.